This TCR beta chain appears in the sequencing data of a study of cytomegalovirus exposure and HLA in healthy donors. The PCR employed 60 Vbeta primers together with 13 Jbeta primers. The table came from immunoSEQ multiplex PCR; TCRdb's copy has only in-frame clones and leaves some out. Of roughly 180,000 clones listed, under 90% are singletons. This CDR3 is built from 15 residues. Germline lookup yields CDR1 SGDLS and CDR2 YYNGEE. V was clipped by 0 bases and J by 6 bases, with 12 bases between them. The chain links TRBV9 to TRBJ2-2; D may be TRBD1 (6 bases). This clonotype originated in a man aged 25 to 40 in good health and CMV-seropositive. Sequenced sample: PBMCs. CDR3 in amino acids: CASSVVQGGSGELFF. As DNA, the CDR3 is TGTGCCAGCAGCGTAGTACAAGGGGGTTCCGGGGAGCTGTTTTTT. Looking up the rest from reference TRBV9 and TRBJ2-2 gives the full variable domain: DSGVTQTPKHLITATGQRVTLRCSPRSGDLSVYWYQQSLDQGLQFLIQYYNGEERAKGNILERFSAQQFPDLHSELNLSSLELGDSALYFCASSVVQGGSGELFFGEGSRLTVL.